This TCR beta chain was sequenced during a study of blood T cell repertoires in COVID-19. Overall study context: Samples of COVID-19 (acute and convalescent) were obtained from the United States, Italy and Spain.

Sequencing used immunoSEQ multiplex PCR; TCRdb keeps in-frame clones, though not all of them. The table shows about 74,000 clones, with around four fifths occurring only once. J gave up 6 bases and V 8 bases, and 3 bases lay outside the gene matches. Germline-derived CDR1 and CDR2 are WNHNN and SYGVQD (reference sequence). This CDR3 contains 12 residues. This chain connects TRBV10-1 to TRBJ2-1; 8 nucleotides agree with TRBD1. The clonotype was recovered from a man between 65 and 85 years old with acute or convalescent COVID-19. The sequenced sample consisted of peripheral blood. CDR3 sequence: CASEGQGNEQFF. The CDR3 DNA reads TGCGCCAGCGAAGGACAGGGCAATGAGCAGTTCTTC.